Following are 15 T cell receptor beta chains from one sample sequenced in a study of CD8 T cells in Susac syndrome. A quantity of about 0.5 to 1 ug RNA underwent reverse transcription using random hexamers. TCRdb reprocessed the immunoSEQ multiplex PCR reads via MiXCR and lists one record per CDR3 protein. This repertoire shows roughly 150,000 distinct CDR3 sequences, around 93% found once; its top ten account for about 0.18%. Source material: CD8+ T cells from PBMCs. These receptors were collected from a human donor with Susac syndrome.

The genes are TRBV7-2 and TRBJ2-5; 7 bases match TRBD1. CDR1 and CDR2 from the germline V gene are SGHTA and FQGNSA. The ends lost 6 bases at V and 1 base at J; junction bases unmatched: 5. The CDR3 spans 14 residues. The CDR3 loop reads CASRKQGSQETQYF. The CDR3 bases are TGTGCCAGCAGAAAACAGGGGAGCCAAGAGACCCAGTACTTC.

The chain links TRBV10-3 to TRBJ1-2, with D uncertain. The germline gives CDR1 ENHRY, CDR2 SYGVKD. The CDR3 is made up of 13 amino acids. V was trimmed by 3 bases and J by 0 bases, leaving 5 bases between them. CDR3 coding DNA: TGTGCCATCAGTGACGGAACTAACTATGGCTACACCTTC. Translation gives CAISDGTNYGYTF.

The rearrangement links TRBV9 to TRBJ2-7, with D tentatively TRBD1 or TRBD2 (5 bases each). This CDR3 spans 15 amino acids. V lost 2 bases to trimming and J lost 7 bases, with 19 bases between them. Germline CDR1 SGDLS, CDR2 YYNGEE. The CDR3 DNA reads as TGTGCCAGCAGCGTCGGGACGAGGAGCAGAAAGGAGCAGTACTTC. Amino acids: CASSVGTRSRKEQYF.

This chain joins TRBV24-1 and TRBJ1-5; no definite D call. CDR1 KGHDR and CDR2 SFDVKD come from the germline V gene. This CDR3 has 13 amino acids. The V end lost 3 bases, the J end lost 9 bases, and 11 bases lay between the germline ends. The CDR3 region has the DNA TGTGCCACCAGTGATGAAGGAAGCGGGCCCCAGCATTTT. This translates into CATSDEGSGPQHF.

The chain employs TRBV5-6 and TRBJ2-5; TRBD2 is a possible D gene (5 bases). Trimming left V 2 bases short and J 5 bases short, with 19 bases between. CDR1 SGHDT and CDR2 YYEEEE come from the germline V gene. This CDR3 has 16 residues. The CDR3, as DNA: TGTGCCAGCAGCTTCGGGCTAGCAGGTCGAGGGGAGACCCAGTACTTC. Protein product: CASSFGLAGRGETQYF.

The chain links TRBV13 to TRBJ1-1, with D possibly matching TRBD1 (5 bases). The CDR3 loop spans 14 amino acids. In germline, CDR1 is PRHDT, CDR2 FYEKMQ (reference sequence). Trimming left V 4 bases short and J 3 bases short, with 12 bases between. The CDR3 reads CASSYRGADTEAFF. DNA for the CDR3: TGTGCCAGCAGCTATCGTGGGGCGGACACTGAAGCTTTCTTT.

The chain joins TRBV6-6 to TRBJ2-3; D possibly corresponds to TRBD1 (6 bases). The V and J ends lost 2 bases and 3 bases respectively, with 9 bases between them. The CDR3 spans 14 residues. The germline CDR1 and CDR2 sequences are MNHNY and SVGAGI (reference sequence). The CDR3 DNA reads TGTGCCAGCAGTTACGGCAGGGGAACAGATACGCAGTATTTT. Its protein product is CASSYGRGTDTQYF.

This chain uses TRBV20-1 with TRBJ1-1, with a possible D match to TRBD1 (6 bases). CDR1 is DFQATT, CDR2 SNEGSKA, per germline (reference sequence). Trimming shortened V by 5 bases and J by 5 bases, and 12 bases separated the two germline ends. The CDR3 covers 12 residues. The CDR3 is CSAFQGGTEAFF. CDR3 DNA sequence: TGCAGTGCTTTTCAAGGGGGGACTGAAGCTTTCTTT.

The sample holds one count of this clonotype. The chain recombines TRBV2 with TRBJ2-7; tentatively, D is TRBD1 (6 bases). V gave up 6 bases and J gave up 5 bases, with 14 bases separating them. Germline V CDR1 and CDR2: SNHLY, FYNNEI. The CDR3 is made up of 13 amino acids. The CDR3 sequence: CASRGTDSHEQYF. The CDR3, as DNA: TGTGCCAGCAGGGGTACGGACAGTCACGAGCAGTACTTC.

The genes are TRBV12-3 or TRBV12-4 and TRBJ2-7, with D possibly TRBD1 on 5 matching bases. V was pared by 5 bases and J by 5 bases, with 13 bases between. The CDR3 sequence is 13 residues long. The CDR3 here is CASSGPAGNEQYF. CDR3 bases: TGTGCCAGCAGTGGCCCGGCAGGGAACGAGCAGTACTTC.

V gene TRBV30 combines with J gene TRBJ2-2; D gene uncertain. This CDR3 region has 11 residues. Trimming pared 2 bases from V and 4 bases from J, leaving 2 bases between. Germline V gives CDR1 GTSNPN, CDR2 SVGIG (reference sequence). The CDR3 coding sequence is TGTGCCTGGAGTTTCACCGGGGAGCTGTTTTTT. This gives the protein CAWSFTGELFF.

This chain uses TRBV7-9 with TRBJ2-7; TRBD2 is a possible D gene (6 bases). From germline, CDR1 is SEHNR and CDR2 FQNEAQ (reference sequence). The CDR3 is made up of 13 amino acids. V lost 7 bases and J lost 4, with 14 bases in between. CDR3 in amino acids: CASIETRGYEQYF. CDR3 sequence (DNA): TGTGCCAGCATCGAAACGCGGGGATACGAGCAGTACTTC.

V and J are TRBV25-1 and TRBJ2-1; D is possibly TRBD2 (6 bases). Germline CDR1 and CDR2: MGHDK and SYGVNS. The CDR3 covers 11 residues. V shed 3 bases and J shed 9 bases, with 6 bases lying between them. The CDR3 sequence: CASSEGLEQFF. The CDR3, as DNA: TGTGCCAGCAGTGAGGGACTTGAGCAGTTCTTC.

The chain couples TRBV9 to TRBJ1-2, with a weak D call TRBD1 (5 bases). Germline V gives CDR1 SGDLS, CDR2 YYNGEE. V lost 4 bases to trimming and J lost 4 bases, with 20 bases between them. The CDR3 is 16 amino acids. CDR3 region: CASSLPRGAQGYGYTF. CDR3 nucleotide sequence: TGTGCCAGCAGCCTACCCCGAGGGGCCCAGGGCTATGGCTACACCTTC.

This rearrangement joins TRBV6-5 to TRBJ2-2; no firm D call. Germline lookup yields CDR1 MNHEY and CDR2 SVGAGI. The CDR3 sequence is 13 residues long. The V gene lost 2 bases and the J gene lost 3 bases, with 4 bases spanning the gap. The CDR3 is CASSYMDTGELFF. For the CDR3, the DNA is TGTGCCAGCAGTTACATGGACACCGGGGAGCTGTTTTTT.